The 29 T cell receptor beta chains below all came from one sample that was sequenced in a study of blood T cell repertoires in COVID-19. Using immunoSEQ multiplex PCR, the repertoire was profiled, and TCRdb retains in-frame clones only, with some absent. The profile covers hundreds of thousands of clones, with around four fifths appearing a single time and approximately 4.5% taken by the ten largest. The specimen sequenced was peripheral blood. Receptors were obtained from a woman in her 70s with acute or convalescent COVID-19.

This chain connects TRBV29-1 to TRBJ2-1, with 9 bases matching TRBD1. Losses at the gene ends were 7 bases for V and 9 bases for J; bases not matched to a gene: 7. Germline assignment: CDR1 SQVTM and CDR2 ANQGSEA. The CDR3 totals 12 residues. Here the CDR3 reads CSGTQGAVEQFF. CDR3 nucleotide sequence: TGCAGCGGCACACAGGGGGCAGTTGAGCAGTTCTTC.

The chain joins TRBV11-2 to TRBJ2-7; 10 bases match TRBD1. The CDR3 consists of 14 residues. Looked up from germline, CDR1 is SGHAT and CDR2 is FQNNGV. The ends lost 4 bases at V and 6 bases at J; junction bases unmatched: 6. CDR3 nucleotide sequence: TGTGCCAGCAGCTCCGGGACAGGGGCGGGCGAGCAGTACTTC. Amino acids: CASSSGTGAGEQYF.

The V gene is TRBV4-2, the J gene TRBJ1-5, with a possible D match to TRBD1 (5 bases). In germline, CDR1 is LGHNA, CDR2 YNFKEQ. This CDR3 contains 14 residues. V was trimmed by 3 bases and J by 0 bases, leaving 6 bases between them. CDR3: CASSQTDSNQPQHF. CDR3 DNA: TGTGCCAGCAGCCAGACAGATAGCAATCAGCCCCAGCATTTT.

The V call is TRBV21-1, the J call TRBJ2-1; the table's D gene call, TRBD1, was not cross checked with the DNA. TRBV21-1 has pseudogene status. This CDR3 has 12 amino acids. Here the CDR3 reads CARGQGAYEQFF. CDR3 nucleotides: TGTGCCAGAGGACAGGGGGCCTATGAGCAGTTCTTC.

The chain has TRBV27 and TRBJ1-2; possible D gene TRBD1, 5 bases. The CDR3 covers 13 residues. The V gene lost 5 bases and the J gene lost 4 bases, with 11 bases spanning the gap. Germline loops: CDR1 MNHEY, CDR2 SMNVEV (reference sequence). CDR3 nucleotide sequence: TGTGCCAGCAGTCCCCGGGGGGGCTATGGCTACACCTTC. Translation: CASSPRGGYGYTF.

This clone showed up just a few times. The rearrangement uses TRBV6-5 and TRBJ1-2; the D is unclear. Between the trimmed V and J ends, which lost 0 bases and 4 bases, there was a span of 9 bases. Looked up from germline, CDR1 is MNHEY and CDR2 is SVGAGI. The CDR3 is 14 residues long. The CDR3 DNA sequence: TGTGCCAGCAGTTACTCGGCCTCAAGCTATGGCTACACCTTC. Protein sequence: CASSYSASSYGYTF.

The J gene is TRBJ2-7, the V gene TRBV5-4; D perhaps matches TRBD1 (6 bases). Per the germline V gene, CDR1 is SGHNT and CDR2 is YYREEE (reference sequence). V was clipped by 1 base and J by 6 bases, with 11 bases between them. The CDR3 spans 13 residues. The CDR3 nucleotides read TGTGCCAGCAGCTTGTTACAGGGTAGCGAGCAGTACTTC. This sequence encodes CASSLLQGSEQYF.

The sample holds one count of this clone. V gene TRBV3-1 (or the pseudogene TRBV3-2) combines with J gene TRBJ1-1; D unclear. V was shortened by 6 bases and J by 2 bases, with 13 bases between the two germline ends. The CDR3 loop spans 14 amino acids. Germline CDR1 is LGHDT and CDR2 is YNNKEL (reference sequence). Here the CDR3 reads CASRRSGANTEAFF. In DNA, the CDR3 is TGTGCCAGCAGGCGGTCGGGAGCTAACACTGAAGCTTTCTTT.

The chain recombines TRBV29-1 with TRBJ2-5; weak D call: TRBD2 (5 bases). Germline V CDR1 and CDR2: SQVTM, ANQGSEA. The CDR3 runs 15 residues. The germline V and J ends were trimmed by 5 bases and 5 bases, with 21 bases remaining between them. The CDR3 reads CSVYPVTEGSETQYF. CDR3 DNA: TGCAGCGTTTACCCCGTCACTGAGGGTTCGGAGACCCAGTACTTC. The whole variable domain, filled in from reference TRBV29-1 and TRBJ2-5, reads SAVISQKPSRDICQRGTSLTIQCQVDSQVTMMFWYRQQPGQSLTLIATANQGSEATYESGFVIDKFPISRPNLTFSTLTVSNMSPEDSSIYLCSVYPVTEGSETQYFGPGTRLLVL.

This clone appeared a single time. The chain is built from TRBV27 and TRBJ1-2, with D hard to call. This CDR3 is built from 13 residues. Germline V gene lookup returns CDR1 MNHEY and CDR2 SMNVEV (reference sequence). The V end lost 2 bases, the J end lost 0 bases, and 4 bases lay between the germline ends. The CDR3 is CASSLQANYGYTF. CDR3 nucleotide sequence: TGTGCCAGCAGTTTACAGGCTAACTATGGCTACACCTTC.

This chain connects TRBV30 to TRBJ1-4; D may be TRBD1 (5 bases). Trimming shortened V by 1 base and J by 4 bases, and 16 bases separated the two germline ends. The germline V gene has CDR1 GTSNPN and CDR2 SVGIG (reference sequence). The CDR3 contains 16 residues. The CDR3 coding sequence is TGTGCCTGGAGTGGGTCCCCGGGACTGCTTAATGAAAAACTGTTTTTT. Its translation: CAWSGSPGLLNEKLFF.

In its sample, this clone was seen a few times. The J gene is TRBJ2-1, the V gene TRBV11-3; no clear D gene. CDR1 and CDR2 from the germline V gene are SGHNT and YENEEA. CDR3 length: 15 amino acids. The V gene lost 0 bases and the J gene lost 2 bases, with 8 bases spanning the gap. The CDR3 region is CASSLEGTTYNEQFF. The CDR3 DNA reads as TGTGCCAGCAGCTTAGAAGGAACTACCTACAATGAGCAGTTCTTC.

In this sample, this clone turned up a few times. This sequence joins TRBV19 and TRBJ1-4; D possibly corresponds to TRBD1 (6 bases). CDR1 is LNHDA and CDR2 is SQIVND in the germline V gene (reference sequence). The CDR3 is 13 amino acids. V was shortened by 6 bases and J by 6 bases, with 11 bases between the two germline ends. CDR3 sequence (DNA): TGTGCCAGTAGCTCAGGGGTAGATGAAAAACTGTTTTTT. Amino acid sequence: CASSSGVDEKLFF.

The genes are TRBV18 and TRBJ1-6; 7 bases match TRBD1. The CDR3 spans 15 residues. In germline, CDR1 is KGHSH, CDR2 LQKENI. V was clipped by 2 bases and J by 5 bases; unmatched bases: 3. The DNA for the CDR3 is TGTGCCAGCTCACCAGGCACAGGGGATAATTCACCCCTCCACTTT. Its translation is CASSPGTGDNSPLHF.

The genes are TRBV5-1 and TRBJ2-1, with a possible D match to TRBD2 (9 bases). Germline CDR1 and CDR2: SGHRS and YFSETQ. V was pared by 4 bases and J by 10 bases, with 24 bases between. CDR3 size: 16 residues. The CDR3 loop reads CASSPQGAGGLREQFF. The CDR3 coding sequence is TGCGCCAGCAGCCCCCAGGGGGCGGGGGGGCTCCGAGAGCAGTTCTTC.

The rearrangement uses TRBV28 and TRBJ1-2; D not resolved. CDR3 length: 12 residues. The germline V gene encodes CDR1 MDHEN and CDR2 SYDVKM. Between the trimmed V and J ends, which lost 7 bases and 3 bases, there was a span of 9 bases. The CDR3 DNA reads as TGTGCCAGCACCCGCCTATACTATGGCTACACCTTC. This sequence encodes CASTRLYYGYTF.

In nucleotides, the CDR3 is TGCGCCAGCAGCTTGGCCGGCAGGGTGAACACTGAAGCTTTCTTT. Encoded protein: CASSLAGRVNTEAFF. The chain uses TRBV5-1 and TRBJ1-1, with D tentatively TRBD1 (5 bases). The V gene lost 0 bases and the J gene lost 0 bases, with 9 bases spanning the gap. CDR1 SGHRS and CDR2 YFSETQ come from the germline V gene. The CDR3 consists of 15 residues. The variable domain in full, completed from reference TRBV5-1 and TRBJ1-1, reads KAGVTQTPRYLIKTRGQQVTLSCSPISGHRSVSWYQQTPGQGLQFLFEYFSETQRNKGNFPGRFSGRQFSNSRSEMNVSTLELGDSALYLCASSLAGRVNTEAFFGQGTRLTVV.

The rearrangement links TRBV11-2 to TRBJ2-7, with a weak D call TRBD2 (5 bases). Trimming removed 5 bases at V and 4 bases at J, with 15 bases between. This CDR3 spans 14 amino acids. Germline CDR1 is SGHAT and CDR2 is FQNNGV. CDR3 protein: CASSAFTSGYEQYF. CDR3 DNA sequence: TGTGCCAGCAGCGCTTTTACCTCGGGGTACGAGCAGTACTTC.

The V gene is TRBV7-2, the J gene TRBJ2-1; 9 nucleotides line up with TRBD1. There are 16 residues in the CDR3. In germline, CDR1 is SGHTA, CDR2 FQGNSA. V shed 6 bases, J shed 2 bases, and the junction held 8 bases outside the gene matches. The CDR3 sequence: CASRPQGASPYNEQFF. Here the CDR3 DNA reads TGTGCCAGCAGACCACAGGGGGCGAGCCCCTACAATGAGCAGTTCTTC.

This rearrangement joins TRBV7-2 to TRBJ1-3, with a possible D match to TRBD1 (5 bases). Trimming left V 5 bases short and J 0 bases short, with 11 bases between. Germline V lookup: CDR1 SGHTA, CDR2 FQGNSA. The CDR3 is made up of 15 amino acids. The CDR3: CASSPGFFSGNTIYF. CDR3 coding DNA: TGTGCCAGCAGCCCAGGGTTTTTCTCTGGAAACACCATATATTTT.

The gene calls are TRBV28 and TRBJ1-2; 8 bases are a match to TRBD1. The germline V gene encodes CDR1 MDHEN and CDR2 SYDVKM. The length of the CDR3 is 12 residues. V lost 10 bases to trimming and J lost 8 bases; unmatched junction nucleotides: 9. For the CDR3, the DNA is TGTGCCACCCTTACAGGGGGAGGAGGCTACACCTTC. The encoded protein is CATLTGGGGYTF.

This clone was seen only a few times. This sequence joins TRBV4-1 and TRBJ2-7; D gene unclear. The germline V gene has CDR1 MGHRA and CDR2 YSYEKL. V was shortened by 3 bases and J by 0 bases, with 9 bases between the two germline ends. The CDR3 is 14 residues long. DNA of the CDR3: TGCGCCAGCAGCCATCCGCGGAGCTCCTACGAGCAGTACTTC. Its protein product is CASSHPRSSYEQYF.

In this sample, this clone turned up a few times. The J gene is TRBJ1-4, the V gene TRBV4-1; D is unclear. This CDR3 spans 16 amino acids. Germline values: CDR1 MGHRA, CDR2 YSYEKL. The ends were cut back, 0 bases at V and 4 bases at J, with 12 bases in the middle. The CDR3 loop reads CASSQEARAGNEKLFF. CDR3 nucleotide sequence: TGCGCCAGCAGCCAAGAGGCGCGGGCAGGTAATGAAAAACTGTTTTTT.

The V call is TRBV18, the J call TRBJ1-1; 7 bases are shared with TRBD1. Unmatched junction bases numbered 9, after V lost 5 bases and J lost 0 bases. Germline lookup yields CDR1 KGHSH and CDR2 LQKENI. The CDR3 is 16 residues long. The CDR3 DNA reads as TGTGCCAGCTCAGCGGGACAGCACCTTTTGAACACTGAAGCTTTCTTT. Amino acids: CASSAGQHLLNTEAFF.

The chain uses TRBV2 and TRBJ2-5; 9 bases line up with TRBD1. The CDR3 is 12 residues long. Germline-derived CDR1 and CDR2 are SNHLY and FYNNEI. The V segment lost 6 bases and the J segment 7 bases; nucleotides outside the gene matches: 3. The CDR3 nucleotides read TGTGCCAGCAGGCGACAGGGGGGGACCCAGTACTTC. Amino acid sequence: CASRRQGGTQYF.

The CDR3 DNA sequence: TGCGCCAGCAGCACGGACAAAACGTTCGGACGGATTAGCACAGATACGCAGTATTTT. Translated: CASSTDKTFGRISTDTQYF. The chain joins TRBV5-1 to TRBJ2-3; TRBD1 might be the D (5 bases). Germline V lookup: CDR1 SGHRS, CDR2 YFSETQ. With 4 bases removed from V and 0 bases from J, the gap between germline ends came to 24 bases. The CDR3 spans 19 residues.

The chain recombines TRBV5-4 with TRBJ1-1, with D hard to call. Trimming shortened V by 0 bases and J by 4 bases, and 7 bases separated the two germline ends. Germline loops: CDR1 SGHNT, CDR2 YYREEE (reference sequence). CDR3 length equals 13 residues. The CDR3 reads CASSLGRVTEAFF. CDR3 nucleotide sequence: TGTGCCAGCAGCTTGGGGAGGGTCACTGAAGCTTTCTTT.

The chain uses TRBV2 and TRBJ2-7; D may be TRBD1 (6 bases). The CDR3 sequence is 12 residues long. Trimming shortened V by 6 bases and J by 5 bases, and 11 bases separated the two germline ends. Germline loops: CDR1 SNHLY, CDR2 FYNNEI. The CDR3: CASRGDIHEQYF. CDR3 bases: TGTGCCAGCAGGGGGGACATCCACGAGCAGTACTTC.

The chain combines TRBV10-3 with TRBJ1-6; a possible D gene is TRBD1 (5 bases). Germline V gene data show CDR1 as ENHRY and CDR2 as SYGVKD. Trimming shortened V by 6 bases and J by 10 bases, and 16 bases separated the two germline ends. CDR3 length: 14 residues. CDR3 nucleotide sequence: TGTGCCATCAGGGACATGACCTCTGGATCACCCCTCCACTTT. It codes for CAIRDMTSGSPLHF.